These 9 T cell receptor beta chains were all obtained from the same sample, sequenced in a study of CD8 T cells in ankylosing spondylitis. General study findings and limits: Ankylosing spondylitis blood appeared to be characterized by a TCR beta motif of fewer than ten highly homologous variants.

Their antigen targets remain unknown. TCRdb reprocessed the 5' RACE reads with MiXCR, giving one entry per CDR3 protein. The sample records approximately 500,000 distinct CDR3 sequences, more than 9.5% being singletons. Sequencing used blood, either unsorted or a sorted T cell fraction (not recorded which). Receptors were obtained from a male donor with ankylosing spondylitis.

This chain uses TRBV25-1 with TRBJ1-1; D may be TRBD1 (5 bases). The germline V gene has CDR1 MGHDK and CDR2 SYGVNS. V lost 7 bases and J 4 bases, leaving 10 bases between the germline ends. This CDR3 comprises 12 residues. The CDR3, as DNA: TGTGCCAGCAAGGGACGGGGCACTGAAGCTTTCTTT. Protein: CASKGRGTEAFF. Variable domain in full (rest from reference TRBV25-1 and TRBJ1-1): EADIYQTPRYLVIGTGKKITLECSQTMGHDKMYWYQQDPGMELHLIHYSYGVNSTEKGDLSSESTVSRIRTEHFPLTLESARPSHTSQYLCASKGRGTEAFFGQGTRLTVV.

This clonotype was observed at least ten times. J is TRBJ2-1 and V is TRBV20-1; maybe TRBD2 (6 bases). V lost 3 bases, J lost 2 bases, and 11 bases lay in between. This CDR3 comprises 14 residues. Germline V gene sequence: CDR1 DFQATT, CDR2 SNEGSKA (reference sequence). The chain's CDR3 is CSASRDWAYNEQFF. The CDR3 region has the DNA TGCAGTGCTAGCCGGGACTGGGCCTACAATGAGCAGTTCTTC.

This clonotype was recorded at least ten times. The gene calls are TRBV29-1 and TRBJ2-3; TRBD2 agrees at 11 bases. Trimming took 5 bases from V and 8 from J; bases not matched to a gene: 6. Germline CDR1 SQVTM, CDR2 ANQGSEA. This CDR3 has 13 residues. CDR3 nucleotide sequence: TGCAGCGTTCTACTAGCGGGAGTGGGTACGCAGTATTTT. It codes for CSVLLAGVGTQYF.

V and J are TRBV20-1 and TRBJ2-3; TRBD2 matches at 14 bases. The germline CDR1 and CDR2 sequences are DFQATT and SNEGSKA (reference sequence). This CDR3 contains 13 residues. This chain's CDR3 is CSATSGRAGTQYF. The DNA of the CDR3 is TGCAGCGCGACTAGCGGGAGGGCCGGTACGCAGTATTTT.

The count of this clonotype is one. CDR3 region: CASSFLAGGSYEQYF. The CDR3 DNA is TGTGCCAGCAGCTTCCTAGCGGGAGGTTCCTACGAGCAGTACTTC. The V call is TRBV3-1, the J call TRBJ2-7; 11 bases are a match to TRBD2. From germline, CDR1 is LGHDT and CDR2 YNNKEL (reference sequence). The V and J ends lost 5 bases and 1 base, in that order; junction bases with no gene match: 4. The CDR3 has 15 residues.

This clonotype was counted only a few times. This chain joins TRBV5-1 and TRBJ2-3; tentative D call: TRBD1 (6 bases). The CDR3 has 16 residues. Germline V gives CDR1 SGHRS, CDR2 YFSETQ. V was trimmed by 0 bases and J by 4 bases, leaving 15 bases between them. The CDR3 DNA sequence: TGCGCCAGCAGCTTGGAGGGGGACCACTCCGCAGATACGCAGTATTTT. It translates to CASSLEGDHSADTQYF.

There are a few counts of this clonotype. V is TRBV5-1 and J is TRBJ2-5; a possible D gene is TRBD2 (6 bases). The ends were cut back, 0 bases at V and 4 bases at J, with 16 bases in the middle. This CDR3 is 16 amino acids long. CDR1 and CDR2 (germline): SGHRS, YFSETQ. The CDR3 here is CASSLVPGRSGETQYF. In DNA form, the CDR3 reads TGCGCCAGCAGCTTGGTCCCAGGGAGGTCCGGAGAGACCCAGTACTTC.

V usage is TRBV29-1 and J usage is TRBJ2-7; perhaps TRBD2 as D (5 bases). Between the trimmed V and J ends, which lost 7 bases and 4 bases, there was a span of 14 bases. The CDR3 totals 12 residues. CDR1 and CDR2 (germline): SQVTM, ANQGSEA. The CDR3 sequence: CSARTRAYEQYF. CDR3 nucleotides: TGCAGCGCCAGGACTCGCGCGTACGAGCAGTACTTC.

This clonotype was detected only a few times. The rearrangement links TRBV7-8 to TRBJ2-1, with 8 bases matching TRBD2. This CDR3 spans 15 amino acids. Germline CDR1 SGHVS, CDR2 FQNEAQ. The J segment lost 8 bases and the V segment lost 4 bases, leaving 10 bases of the junction unmatched. This CDR3 reads CASSWLAGGIDEQFF. The CDR3 nucleotides are TGTGCCAGCAGCTGGCTTGCGGGAGGTATCGATGAGCAGTTCTTC.